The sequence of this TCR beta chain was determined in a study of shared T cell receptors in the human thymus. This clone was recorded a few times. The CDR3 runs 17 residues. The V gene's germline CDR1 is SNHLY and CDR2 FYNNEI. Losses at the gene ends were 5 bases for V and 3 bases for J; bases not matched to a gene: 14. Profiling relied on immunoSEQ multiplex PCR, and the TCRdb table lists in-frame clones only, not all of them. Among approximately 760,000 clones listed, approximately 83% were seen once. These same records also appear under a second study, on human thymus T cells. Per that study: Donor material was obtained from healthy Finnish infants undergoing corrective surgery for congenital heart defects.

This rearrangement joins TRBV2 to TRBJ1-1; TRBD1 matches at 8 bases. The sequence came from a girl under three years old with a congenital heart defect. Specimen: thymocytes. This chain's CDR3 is CASSPRTGTLRDTEAFF. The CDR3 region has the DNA TGTGCCAGCAGTCCGAGGACAGGGACCCTGCGGGACACTGAAGCTTTCTTT. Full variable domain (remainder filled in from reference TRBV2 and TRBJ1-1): EPEVTQTPSHQVTQMGQEVILRCVPISNHLYFYWYRQILGQKVEFLVSFYNNEISEKSEIFDDQFSVERPDGSNFTLKIRSTKLEDSAMYFCASSPRTGTLRDTEAFFGQGTRLTVV.